Shown below are 5 T cell receptor beta chains from a single sample sequenced in a study of blood T cell repertoires in COVID-19. Produced via immunoSEQ multiplex PCR; TCRdb's table is partial and in-frame only. Counted here are 79,000 or so clones, 85% to 90% occurring once; the ten biggest clones make up approximately 1%. The sequenced material came from peripheral blood. The receptors shown here come from a human donor in a cohort sampled during active COVID-19.

This clone was found a few times. The genes are TRBV5-1 and TRBJ1-5; the D is unclear. CDR1 is SGHRS, CDR2 YFSETQ, per germline. The CDR3 consists of 15 residues. V dropped 4 bases and J dropped 3 bases, with 14 bases sitting between them. In DNA, the CDR3 is TGCGCCAGCAGCCTCCGGGGAGACCTCAATCAGCCCCAGCATTTT. Amino acids: CASSLRGDLNQPQHF.

The chain is built from TRBV28 and TRBJ2-1; D gene ambiguous. V was cut by 7 bases and J by 0 bases, with 13 bases left in between. The germline CDR1 and CDR2 sequences are MDHEN and SYDVKM. This CDR3 has 15 residues. The CDR3 DNA reads TGTGCCAGCATAAGAATTTCGGGCTCCTACAATGAGCAGTTCTTC. Protein: CASIRISGSYNEQFF.

The chain recombines TRBV7-2 with TRBJ1-3; D is uncertain. Germline V gene data show CDR1 as SGHTA and CDR2 as FQGNSA. Trimming took 5 bases from V and 0 from J, leaving 11 bases between them. The CDR3 has 15 amino acids. The CDR3 sequence is CASSPDSSSGNTIYF. CDR3 bases: TGTGCCAGCAGCCCAGACTCCAGCTCTGGAAACACCATATATTTT.

This clone has just one count. V gene TRBV28 combines with J gene TRBJ1-2, with TRBD1 matching 7 bases. V was pared by 5 bases and J by 4 bases, with 10 bases of the junction left unmatched. Germline loops: CDR1 MDHEN, CDR2 SYDVKM. The CDR3 length is 15 residues. The CDR3 loop reads CASSPLETGTYGYTF. DNA of the CDR3: TGTGCCAGCAGTCCCCTCGAGACAGGGACCTATGGCTACACCTTC.

This chain uses TRBV3-1 (or the pseudogene TRBV3-2) with TRBJ2-1; 8 bases fit TRBD2. Germline CDR1 and CDR2: LGHDT and YNNKEL (reference sequence). This CDR3 has 16 residues. V gave up 4 bases and J gave up 2 bases; unmatched junction bases: 7. The CDR3 nucleotides are TGTGCCAGCAGCCCTCAAAAACTAGCGGCCTACAATGAGCAGTTCTTC. Amino acids: CASSPQKLAAYNEQFF.